The entry that follows covers one T cell receptor (beta chain) sequence. Its specificity is unknown. V lost 0 bases and J lost 4, with 8 bases in between. Germline V CDR1 and CDR2: SGHRS, YFSETQ. This CDR3 is 14 amino acids long. The data originate from a study of cytomegalovirus exposure and HLA in healthy donors. Whole-study results and caveats: Cytomegalovirus status was reportedly diagnosed by the classifier with high sensitivity and specificity. The study flagged 150 to 200 TCR beta chains as cytomegalovirus-associated.

The assay was immunoSEQ multiplex PCR, and TCRdb's table has in-frame clones only and misses some. The data contain 220,000 or so clones, roughly 85% of them singletons. The genes are TRBV5-1 and TRBJ1-3; no reliable D call. The TCR comes from a woman younger than 30 in good health and CMV-seronegative. Material: PBMCs. The CDR3 is CASSLDGRGNTIYF. CDR3 nucleotides: TGCGCCAGCAGCTTGGATGGCAGGGGAAACACCATATATTTT.